The rows below give T cell receptor beta chains drawn from one sample of a study of Graves' ophthalmopathy and Graves' hyperthyroidism. Each CDR3 protein is one row after TCRdb ran MiXCR on the multiplex PCR reads. Among 400,000 to 500,000 distinct CDR3 sequences listed, around 21% were seen once. Specimen: peripheral blood. These receptors all come from a woman aged 18-35 years with stable Graves' hyperthyroidism. CDR3s include the opening cysteine and the closing phenylalanine or tryptophan. A D gene is named only where the DNA matches it firmly.

TRBJ1-1,TRBD1,TRBV9,CASHLGQGLIVLLGPEAFF
TRBJ1-5,.,TRBV7-9,CASSSGHLTGQPQHF
TRBJ1-1,.,TRBV10-3,CAISETGTDEAFF
TRBJ1-1,.,TRBV20-1,CSAKTSLNTEAFF
TRBJ1-2,.,TRBV7-2,CASSSQVWDGYTF
TRBJ2-7,TRBD2,TRBV7-8,CASSSTSGSSYEQYF
TRBJ1-1,TRBD1,TRBV6-2/TRBV6-3,CASSYLGQPNTEAFF
TRBJ2-7,.,TRBV6-1,CASRPEGEQYF
TRBJ2-7,TRBD1,TRBV7-8,CASSERGQGVTDEQYF
TRBJ2-7,.,TRBV6-2/TRBV6-3,CASRRGTPAYEQYF
TRBJ1-5,.,TRBV7-8,CASSADTYSNQPQHF